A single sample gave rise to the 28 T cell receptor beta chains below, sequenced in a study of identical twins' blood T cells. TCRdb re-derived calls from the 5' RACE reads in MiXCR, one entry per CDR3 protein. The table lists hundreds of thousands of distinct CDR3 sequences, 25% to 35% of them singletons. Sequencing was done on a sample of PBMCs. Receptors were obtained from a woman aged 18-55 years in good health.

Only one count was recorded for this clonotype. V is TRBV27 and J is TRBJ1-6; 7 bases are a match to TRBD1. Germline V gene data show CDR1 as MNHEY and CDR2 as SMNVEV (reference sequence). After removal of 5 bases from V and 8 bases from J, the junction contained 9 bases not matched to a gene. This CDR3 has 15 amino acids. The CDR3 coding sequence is TGTGCCAGCAGTGAGAGGGACAGCTTATATTCACCCCTCCACTTT. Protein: CASSERDSLYSPLHF.

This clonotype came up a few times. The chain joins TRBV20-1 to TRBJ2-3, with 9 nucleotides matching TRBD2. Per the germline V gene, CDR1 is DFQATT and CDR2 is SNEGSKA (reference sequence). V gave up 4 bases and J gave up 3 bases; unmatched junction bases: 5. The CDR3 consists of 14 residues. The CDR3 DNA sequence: TGCAGTGCTATCGGTAGCGGGGGAACAGATACGCAGTATTTT. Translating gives CSAIGSGGTDTQYF.

CDR3 amino acids: CSAREGTLTYEQYF. The CDR3 DNA sequence: TGCAGTGCTAGAGAAGGGACACTCACCTACGAGCAGTACTTC. J is TRBJ2-7 and V is TRBV20-1; D perhaps matches TRBD1 (6 bases). The CDR3 loop spans 14 amino acids. V lost 0 bases, J lost 2 bases, and 11 bases lay in between. Germline V CDR1 and CDR2: DFQATT, SNEGSKA (reference sequence).

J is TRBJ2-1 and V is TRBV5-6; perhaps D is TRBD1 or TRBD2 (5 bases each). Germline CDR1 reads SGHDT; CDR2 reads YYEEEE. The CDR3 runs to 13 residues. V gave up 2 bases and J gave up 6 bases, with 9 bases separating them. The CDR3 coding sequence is TGTGCCAGCAGCTTTTGGGGGTTCAATGAGCAGTTCTTC. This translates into CASSFWGFNEQFF.

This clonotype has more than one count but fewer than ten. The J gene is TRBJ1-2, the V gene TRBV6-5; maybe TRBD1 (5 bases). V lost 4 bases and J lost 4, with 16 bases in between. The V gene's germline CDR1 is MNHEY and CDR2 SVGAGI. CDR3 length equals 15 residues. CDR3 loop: CASSSPKAGTYGYTF. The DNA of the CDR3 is TGTGCCAGCAGTTCCCCGAAGGCAGGGACCTATGGCTACACCTTC.

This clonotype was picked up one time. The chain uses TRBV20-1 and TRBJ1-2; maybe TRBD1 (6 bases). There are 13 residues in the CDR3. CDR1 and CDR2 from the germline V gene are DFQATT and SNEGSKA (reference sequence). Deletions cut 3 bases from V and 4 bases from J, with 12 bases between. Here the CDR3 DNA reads TGCAGTGCTAGGTCAGGGGCTTCCTATGGCTACACCTTC. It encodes CSARSGASYGYTF.

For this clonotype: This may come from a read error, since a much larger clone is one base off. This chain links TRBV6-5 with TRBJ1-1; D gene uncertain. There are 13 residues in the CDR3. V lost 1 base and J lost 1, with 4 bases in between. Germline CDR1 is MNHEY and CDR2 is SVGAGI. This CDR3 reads CASSYWENTEAFF. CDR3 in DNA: TGTGCCAGCAGTTACTGGGAGAACACTGAAGCTTTCTTT.

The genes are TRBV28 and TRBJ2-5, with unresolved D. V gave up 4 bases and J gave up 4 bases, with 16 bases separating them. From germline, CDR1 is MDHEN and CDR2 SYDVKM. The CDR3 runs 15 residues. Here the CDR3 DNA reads TGTGCCAGCAGTTACCTATCATCTGGGCGAGAGACCCAGTACTTC. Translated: CASSYLSSGRETQYF.

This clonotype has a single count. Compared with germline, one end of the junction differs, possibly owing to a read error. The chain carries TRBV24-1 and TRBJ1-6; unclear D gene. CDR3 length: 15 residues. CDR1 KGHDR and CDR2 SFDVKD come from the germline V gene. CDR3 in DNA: TGTCCCACCAGTGATTTTACCAGACGGGATTCACCCCTCCACTTT. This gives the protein CPTSDFTRRDSPLHF.

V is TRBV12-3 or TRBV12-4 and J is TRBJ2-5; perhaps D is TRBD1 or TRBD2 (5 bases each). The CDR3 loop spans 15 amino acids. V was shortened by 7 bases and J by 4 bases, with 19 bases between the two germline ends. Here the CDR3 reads CASTRDSAKGETQYF. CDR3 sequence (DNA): TGTGCCAGCACCAGGGATAGCGCGAAAGGAGAGACCCAGTACTTC.

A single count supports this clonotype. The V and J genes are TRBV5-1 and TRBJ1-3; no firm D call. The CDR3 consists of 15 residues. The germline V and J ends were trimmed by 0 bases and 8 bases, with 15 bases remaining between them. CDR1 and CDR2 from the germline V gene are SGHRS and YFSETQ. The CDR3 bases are TGCGCCAGCAGCTTGGAAGGTGGTCTATCATACACCATATATTTT. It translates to CASSLEGGLSYTIYF. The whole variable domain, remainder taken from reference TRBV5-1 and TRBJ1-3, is KAGVTQTPRYLIKTRGQQVTLSCSPISGHRSVSWYQQTPGQGLQFLFEYFSETQRNKGNFPGRFSGRQFSNSRSEMNVSTLELGDSALYLCASSLEGGLSYTIYFGEGSWLTVV.

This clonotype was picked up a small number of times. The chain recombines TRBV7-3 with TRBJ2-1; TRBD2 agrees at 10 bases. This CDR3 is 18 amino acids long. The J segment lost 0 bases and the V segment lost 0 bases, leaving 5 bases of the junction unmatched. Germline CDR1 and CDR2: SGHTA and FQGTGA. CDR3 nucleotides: TGTGCCAGCAGCTTAACTGGTAGCGGGGGGAGCTCCTACAATGAGCAGTTCTTC. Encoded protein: CASSLTGSGGSSYNEQFF.

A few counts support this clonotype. The CDR3 reads CASSQDLRVAGSYEQYF. CDR3 coding DNA: TGCGCCAGCAGCCAAGATTTGAGGGTAGCGGGGTCCTACGAGCAGTACTTC. This rearrangement joins TRBV4-3 to TRBJ2-7; TRBD2 matches at 8 bases. V lost 0 bases and J lost 1; bases outside the gene matches: 8. Germline CDR1 is LGHNA and CDR2 is YSLEER. The CDR3 is made up of 17 amino acids.

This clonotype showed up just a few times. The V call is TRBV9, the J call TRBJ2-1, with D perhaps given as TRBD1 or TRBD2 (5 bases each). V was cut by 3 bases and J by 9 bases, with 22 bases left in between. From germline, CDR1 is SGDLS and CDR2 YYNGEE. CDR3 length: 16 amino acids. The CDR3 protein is CASSARNSQGRGEQFF. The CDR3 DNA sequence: TGTGCCAGCAGCGCCCGTAACTCGCAGGGTCGGGGTGAGCAGTTCTTC.

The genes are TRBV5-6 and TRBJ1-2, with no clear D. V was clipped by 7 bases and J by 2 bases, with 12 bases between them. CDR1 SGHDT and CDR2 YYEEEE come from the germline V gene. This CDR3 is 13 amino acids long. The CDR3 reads CASGTVRNYGYTF. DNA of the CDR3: TGTGCCAGCGGAACCGTCAGAAACTATGGCTACACCTTC.

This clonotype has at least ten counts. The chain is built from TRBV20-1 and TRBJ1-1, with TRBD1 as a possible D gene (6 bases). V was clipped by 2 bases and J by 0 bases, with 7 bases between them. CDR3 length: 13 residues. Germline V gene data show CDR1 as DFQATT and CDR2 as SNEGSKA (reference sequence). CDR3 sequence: CSARQGMNTEAFF. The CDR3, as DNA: TGCAGTGCTAGACAGGGGATGAACACTGAAGCTTTCTTT.

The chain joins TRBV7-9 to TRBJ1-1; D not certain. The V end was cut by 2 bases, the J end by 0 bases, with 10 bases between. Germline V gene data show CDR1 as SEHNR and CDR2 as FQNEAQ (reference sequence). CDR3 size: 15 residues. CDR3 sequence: CASSLRASMNTEAFF. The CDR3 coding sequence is TGTGCCAGCAGCTTAAGGGCCAGTATGAACACTGAAGCTTTCTTT.

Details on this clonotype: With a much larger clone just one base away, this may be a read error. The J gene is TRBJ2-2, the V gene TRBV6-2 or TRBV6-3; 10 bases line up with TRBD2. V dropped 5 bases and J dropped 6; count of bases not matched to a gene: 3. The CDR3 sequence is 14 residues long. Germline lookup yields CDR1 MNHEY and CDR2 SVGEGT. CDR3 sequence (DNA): TGTGCCAGCAGTAGCGGGAGGGACGCCGGGGAGCTGTTTTTT. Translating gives CASSSGRDAGELFF.

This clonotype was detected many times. The CDR3 reads CSVAGLKNIQYF. The CDR3 bases are TGCAGCGTGGCGGGACTCAAAAACATTCAGTACTTC. The rearrangement uses TRBV29-1 and TRBJ2-4; the D gene is possibly TRBD2 (6 bases). The CDR3 loop spans 12 amino acids. Germline CDR1 is SQVTM and CDR2 is ANQGSEA. Trimming cost V 6 bases and J 3 bases, with 9 bases left between them.

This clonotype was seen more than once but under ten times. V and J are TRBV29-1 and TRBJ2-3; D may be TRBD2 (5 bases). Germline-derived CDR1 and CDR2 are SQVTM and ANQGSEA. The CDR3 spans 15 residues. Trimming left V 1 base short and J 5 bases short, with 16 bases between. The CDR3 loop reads CSVEARRAVGDTQYF. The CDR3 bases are TGCAGCGTTGAAGCCCGGCGGGCGGTGGGAGATACGCAGTATTTT.

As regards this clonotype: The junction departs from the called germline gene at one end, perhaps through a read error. CDR3 loop: CSTRVGTEGYTQYF. The CDR3 coding sequence is TGCAGTACTAGAGTAGGGACAGAGGGATATACGCAGTATTTT. The J gene is TRBJ2-3, the V gene TRBV20-1; 7 positions match TRBD1. Germline-derived CDR1 and CDR2 are DFQATT and SNEGSKA (reference sequence). The CDR3 loop spans 14 amino acids.

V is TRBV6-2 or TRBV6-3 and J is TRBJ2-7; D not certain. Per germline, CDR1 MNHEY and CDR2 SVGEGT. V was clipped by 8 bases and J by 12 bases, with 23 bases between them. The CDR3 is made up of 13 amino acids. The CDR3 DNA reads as TGTGCCAGCTTCCGATTGGGGTCAACCCCTCCGTACTTC. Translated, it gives CASFRLGSTPPYF.

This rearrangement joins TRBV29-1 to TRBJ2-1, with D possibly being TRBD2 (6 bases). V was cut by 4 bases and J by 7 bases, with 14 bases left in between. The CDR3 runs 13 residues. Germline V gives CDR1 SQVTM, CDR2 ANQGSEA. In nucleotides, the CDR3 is TGCAGCGTTGGGTGGAGCGGAGGGAATGAGCAGTTCTTC. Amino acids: CSVGWSGGNEQFF.

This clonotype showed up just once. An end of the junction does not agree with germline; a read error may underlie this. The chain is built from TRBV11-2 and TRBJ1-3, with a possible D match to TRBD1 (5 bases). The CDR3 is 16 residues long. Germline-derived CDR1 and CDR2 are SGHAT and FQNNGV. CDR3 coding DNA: TGTGCCAGCCTAAAGGGACTTCCGAGCTCTGTAAACACCATATATTTT. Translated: CASLKGLPSSVNTIYF. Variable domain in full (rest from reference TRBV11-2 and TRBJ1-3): EAGVAQSPRYKIIEKRQSVAFWCNPISGHATLYWYQQILGQGPKLLIQFQNNGVVDDSQLPKDRFSAERLKGVDSTLKIQPAKLEDSAVYLCASLKGLPSSVNTIYFGEGSWLTVV.

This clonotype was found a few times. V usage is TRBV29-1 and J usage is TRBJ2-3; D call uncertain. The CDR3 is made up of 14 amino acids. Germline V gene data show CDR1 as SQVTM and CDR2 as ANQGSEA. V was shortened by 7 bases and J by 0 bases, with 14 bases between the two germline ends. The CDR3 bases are TGCAGCGCCACTCCGACGGATAGCACAGATACGCAGTATTTT. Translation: CSATPTDSTDTQYF.

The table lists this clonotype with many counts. The CDR3 DNA sequence: TGCAGCGTTATTACATCGGGCGGCTACACCTTC. It encodes CSVITSGGYTF. This chain connects TRBV29-1 to TRBJ1-2, with no clear D. The CDR3 extends over 11 amino acids. V was clipped by 5 bases and J by 8 bases, with 12 bases between them. CDR1 and CDR2 from the germline V gene are SQVTM and ANQGSEA.

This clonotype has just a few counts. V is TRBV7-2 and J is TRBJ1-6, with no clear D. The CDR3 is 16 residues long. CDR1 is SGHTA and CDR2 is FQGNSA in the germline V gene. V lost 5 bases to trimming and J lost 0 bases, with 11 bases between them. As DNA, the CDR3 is TGTGCCAGCAGCCCAGGCCGGAGCTCCTATAATTCACCCCTCCACTTT. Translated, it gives CASSPGRSSYNSPLHF. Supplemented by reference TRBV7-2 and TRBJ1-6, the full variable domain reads GAGVSQSPSNKVTEKGKDVELRCDPISGHTALYWYRQSLGQGLEFLIYFQGNSAPDKSGLPSDRFSAERTGGSVSTLTIQRTQQEDSAVYLCASSPGRSSYNSPLHFGNGTRLTVT.

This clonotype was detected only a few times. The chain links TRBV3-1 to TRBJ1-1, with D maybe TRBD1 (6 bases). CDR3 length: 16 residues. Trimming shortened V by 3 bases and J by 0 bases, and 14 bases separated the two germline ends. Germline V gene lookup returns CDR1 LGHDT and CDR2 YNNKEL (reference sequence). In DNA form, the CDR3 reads TGTGCCAGCAGCCAGACAGGTGGGGCGATGAACACTGAAGCTTTCTTT. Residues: CASSQTGGAMNTEAFF.